Listed below are T cell receptor beta chains from one sample, sequenced in a study of T cell changes during pregnancy in multiple sclerosis. Some clones are missing from TCRdb's copy, which holds only in-frame ones; the method was immunoSEQ multiplex PCR. This table holds 90,000 to 95,000 clones, about 93% found once. The specimen comprised peripheral blood, sampled in the first trimester of pregnancy. These receptors all stem from a female donor with multiple sclerosis, enrolled in a pregnancy study. Both conserved end residues are part of each CDR3. The order of the fields is V gene, clone size, CDR3 protein. Size tells how often a clone was seen (once, few, many) or the class of an expanded clone, and some rows leave it out.

v_gene: TRBV7-9
abundance: -
CDR3aa: CASSPSSGGQETQYF

v_gene: TRBV27
abundance: -
CDR3aa: CASTPLGYRAEETQYF

v_gene: TRBV5-1
abundance: -
CDR3aa: CASRSGTGNTEAFF

v_gene: TRBV29-1
abundance: -
CDR3aa: CSVFAGLGYTF

v_gene: TRBV6-6
abundance: -
CDR3aa: CASSYFRGQASKEQYF

v_gene: TRBV18
abundance: once
CDR3aa: CASSPGGQGYEQYF

v_gene: TRBV19
abundance: once
CDR3aa: CASTMVGQEASGPLEQYF

v_gene: TRBV29-1
abundance: -
CDR3aa: CSVEEADYRNTDTQYF

v_gene: TRBV7-2
abundance: -
CDR3aa: CASSLALAGITDTQYF

v_gene: TRBV7-3
abundance: -
CDR3aa: CASSAGPRDRGHGYTF

v_gene: TRBV6-5
abundance: -
CDR3aa: CASRRLADYEQYF

v_gene: TRBV10-2
abundance: -
CDR3aa: CASSEHRDINQPQHF

v_gene: TRBV5-1
abundance: -
CDR3aa: CASSLAGIGGSPLHF

v_gene: TRBV6-1
abundance: -
CDR3aa: CASSGPGQGRSWVRETQYF

v_gene: TRBV9
abundance: -
CDR3aa: CASSVAAGYNEQFF

v_gene: TRBV5-8
abundance: once
CDR3aa: CASSFGQSSYNEQFF

v_gene: TRBV2
abundance: -
CDR3aa: CASSEASYNEQFF

v_gene: TRBV18
abundance: -
CDR3aa: CASSPSGTGSGYTF

v_gene: TRBV10-1
abundance: -
CDR3aa: CASSESNGIYEQYF

v_gene: TRBV6-5
abundance: once
CDR3aa: CASSLQGSGNQPQHF

v_gene: TRBV7-8
abundance: once
CDR3aa: CASSLDYGRALQDTQYF

v_gene: TRBV11-2
abundance: -
CDR3aa: CASAYGGNYYGYTF

v_gene: TRBV5-6
abundance: -
CDR3aa: CASSSISGETQYF